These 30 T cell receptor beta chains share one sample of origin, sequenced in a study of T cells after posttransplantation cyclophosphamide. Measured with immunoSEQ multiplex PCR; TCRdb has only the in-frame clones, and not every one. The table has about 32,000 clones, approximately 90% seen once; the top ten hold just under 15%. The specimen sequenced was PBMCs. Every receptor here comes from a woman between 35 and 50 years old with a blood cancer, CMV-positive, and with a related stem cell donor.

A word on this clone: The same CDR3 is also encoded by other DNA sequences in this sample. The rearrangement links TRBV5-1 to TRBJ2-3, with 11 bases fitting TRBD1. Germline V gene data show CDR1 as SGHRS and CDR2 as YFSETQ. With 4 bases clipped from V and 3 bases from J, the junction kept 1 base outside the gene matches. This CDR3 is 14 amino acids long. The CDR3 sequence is CASSRDRGTDTQYF. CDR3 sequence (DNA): TGCGCCAGCAGCCGGGACAGGGGGACAGATACGCAGTATTTT.

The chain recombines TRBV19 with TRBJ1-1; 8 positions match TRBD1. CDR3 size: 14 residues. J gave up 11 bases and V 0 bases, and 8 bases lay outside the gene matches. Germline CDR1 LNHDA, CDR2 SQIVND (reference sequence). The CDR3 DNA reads TGTGCCAGTAGTATAGAGATAACCAGGGGGCACGCTTTCTTT. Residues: CASSIEITRGHAFF.

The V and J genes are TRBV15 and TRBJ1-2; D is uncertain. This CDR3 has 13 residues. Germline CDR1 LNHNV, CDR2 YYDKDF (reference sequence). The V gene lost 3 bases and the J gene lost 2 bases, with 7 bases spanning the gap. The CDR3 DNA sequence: TGTGCCACCAGCAGTGGTAGAAACTATGGCTACACCTTC. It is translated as CATSSGRNYGYTF.

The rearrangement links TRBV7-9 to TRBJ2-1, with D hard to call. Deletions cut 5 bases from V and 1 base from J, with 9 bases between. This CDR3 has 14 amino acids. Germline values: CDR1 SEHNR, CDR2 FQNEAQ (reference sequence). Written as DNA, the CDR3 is TGTGCCAGCAGCATAGACGGGTCCTACAATGAGCAGTTCTTC. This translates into CASSIDGSYNEQFF.

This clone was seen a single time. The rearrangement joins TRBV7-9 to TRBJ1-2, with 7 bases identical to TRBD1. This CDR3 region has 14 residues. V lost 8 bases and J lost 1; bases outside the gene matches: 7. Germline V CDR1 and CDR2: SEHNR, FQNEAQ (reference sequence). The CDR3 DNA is TGTGCCAGCGGGGGCGGGACAGTTAACTATGGCTACACCTTC. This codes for CASGGGTVNYGYTF.

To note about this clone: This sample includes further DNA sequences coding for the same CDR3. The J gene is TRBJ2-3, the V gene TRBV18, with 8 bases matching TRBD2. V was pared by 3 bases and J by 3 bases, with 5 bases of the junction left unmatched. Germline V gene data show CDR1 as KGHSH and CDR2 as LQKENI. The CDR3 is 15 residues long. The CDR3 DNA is TGTGCCAGCTCACCTACTAGCGGCCTTACAGATACGCAGTATTTT. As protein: CASSPTSGLTDTQYF.

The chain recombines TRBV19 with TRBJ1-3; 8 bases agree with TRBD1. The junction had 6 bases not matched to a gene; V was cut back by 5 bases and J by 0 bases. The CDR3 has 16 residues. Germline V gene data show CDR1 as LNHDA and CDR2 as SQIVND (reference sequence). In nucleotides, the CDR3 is TGTGCCAGTAGTGCGGGACAGGCCTTCTCTGGAAACACCATATATTTT. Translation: CASSAGQAFSGNTIYF.

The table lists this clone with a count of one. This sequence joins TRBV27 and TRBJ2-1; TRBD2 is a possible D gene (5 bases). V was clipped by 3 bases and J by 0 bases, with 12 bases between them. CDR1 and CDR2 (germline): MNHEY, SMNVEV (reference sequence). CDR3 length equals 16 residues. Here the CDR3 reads CASSLMDSSSYNEQFF. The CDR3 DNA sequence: TGTGCCAGCAGTTTGATGGACTCTAGCTCCTACAATGAGCAGTTCTTC.

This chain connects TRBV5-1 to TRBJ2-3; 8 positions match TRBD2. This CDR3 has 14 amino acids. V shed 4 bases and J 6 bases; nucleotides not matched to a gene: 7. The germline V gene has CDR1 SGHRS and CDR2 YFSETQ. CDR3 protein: CASSPRSGGDTQYF. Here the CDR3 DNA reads TGCGCCAGCAGCCCCCGGAGCGGGGGTGATACGCAGTATTTT.

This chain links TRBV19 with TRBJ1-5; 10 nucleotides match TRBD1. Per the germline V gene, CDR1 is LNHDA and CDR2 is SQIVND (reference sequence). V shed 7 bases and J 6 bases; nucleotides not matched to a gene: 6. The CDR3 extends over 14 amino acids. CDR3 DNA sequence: TGTGCCAGTACAGGGACAGGGGATGGTCAGCCCCAGCATTTT. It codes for CASTGTGDGQPQHF. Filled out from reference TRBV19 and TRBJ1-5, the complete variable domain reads DGGITQSPKYLFRKEGQNVTLSCEQNLNHDAMYWYRQDPGQGLRLIYYSQIVNDFQKGDIAEGYSVSREKKESFPLTVTSAQKNPTAFYLCASTGTGDGQPQHFGDGTRLSIL.

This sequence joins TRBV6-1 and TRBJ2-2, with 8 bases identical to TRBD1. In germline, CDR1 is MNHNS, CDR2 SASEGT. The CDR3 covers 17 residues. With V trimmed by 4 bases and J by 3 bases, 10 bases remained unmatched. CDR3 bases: TGTGCCAGCAGTGCTCTTTCCGGGACAGGCTACACCGGGGAGCTGTTTTTT. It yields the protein CASSALSGTGYTGELFF.

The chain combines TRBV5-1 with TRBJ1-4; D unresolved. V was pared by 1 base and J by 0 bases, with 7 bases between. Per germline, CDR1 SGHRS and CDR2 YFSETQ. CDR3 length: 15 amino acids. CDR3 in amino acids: CASSLRGTTNEKLFF. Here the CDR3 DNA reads TGCGCCAGCAGCTTGCGGGGTACAACTAATGAAAAACTGTTTTTT.

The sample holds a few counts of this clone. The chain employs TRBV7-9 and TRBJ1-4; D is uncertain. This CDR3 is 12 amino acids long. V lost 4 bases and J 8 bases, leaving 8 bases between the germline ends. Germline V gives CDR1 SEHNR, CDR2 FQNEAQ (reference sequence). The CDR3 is CASSSTGEKLFF. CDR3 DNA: TGTGCCAGCAGCTCCACGGGGGAAAAACTGTTTTTT.

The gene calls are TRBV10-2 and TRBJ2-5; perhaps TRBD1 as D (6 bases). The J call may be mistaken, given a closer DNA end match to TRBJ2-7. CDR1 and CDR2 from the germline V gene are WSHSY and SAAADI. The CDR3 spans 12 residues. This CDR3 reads CASSGQPLEQYF. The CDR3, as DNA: TGCGCCAGCAGCGGACAGCCCCTCGAGCAGTACTTC.

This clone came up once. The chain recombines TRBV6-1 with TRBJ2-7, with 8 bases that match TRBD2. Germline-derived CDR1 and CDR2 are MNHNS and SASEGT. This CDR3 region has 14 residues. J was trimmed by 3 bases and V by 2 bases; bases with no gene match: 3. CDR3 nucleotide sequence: TGTGCCAGCAGTGAATGGGCGGGGGGCTACGAGCAGTACTTC. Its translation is CASSEWAGGYEQYF.

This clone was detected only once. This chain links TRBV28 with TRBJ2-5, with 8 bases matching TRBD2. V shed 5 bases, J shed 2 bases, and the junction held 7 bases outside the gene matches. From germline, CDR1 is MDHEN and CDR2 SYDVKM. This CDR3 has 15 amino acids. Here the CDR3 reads CASSTGGANQETQYF. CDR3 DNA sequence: TGTGCCAGCAGTACCGGGGGGGCTAATCAAGAGACCCAGTACTTC.

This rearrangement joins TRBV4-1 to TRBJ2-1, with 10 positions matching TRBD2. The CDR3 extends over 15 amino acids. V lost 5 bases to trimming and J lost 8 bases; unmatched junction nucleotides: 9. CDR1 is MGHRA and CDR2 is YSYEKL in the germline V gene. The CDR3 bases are TGCGCCAGCAGCGCAAGCGGGGGGGCCGGGGATGAGCAGTTCTTC. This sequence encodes CASSASGGAGDEQFF.

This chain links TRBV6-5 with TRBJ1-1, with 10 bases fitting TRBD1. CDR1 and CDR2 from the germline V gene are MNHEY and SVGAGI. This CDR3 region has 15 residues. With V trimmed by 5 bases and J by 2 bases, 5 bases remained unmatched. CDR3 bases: TGTGCCAGCAGTCCCGGGACAGGGGTTAACACTGAAGCTTTCTTT. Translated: CASSPGTGVNTEAFF.

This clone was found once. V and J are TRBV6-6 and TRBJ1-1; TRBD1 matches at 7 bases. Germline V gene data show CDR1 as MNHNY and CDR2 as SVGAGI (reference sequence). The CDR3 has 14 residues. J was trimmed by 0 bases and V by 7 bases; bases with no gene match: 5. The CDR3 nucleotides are TGTGCCAGCAACCGGGACAGTGTGAACACTGAAGCTTTCTTT. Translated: CASNRDSVNTEAFF.

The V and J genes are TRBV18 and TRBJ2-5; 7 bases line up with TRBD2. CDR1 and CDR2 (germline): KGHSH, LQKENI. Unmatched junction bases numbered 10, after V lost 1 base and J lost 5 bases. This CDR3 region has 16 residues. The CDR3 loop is CASSPRNSREVETQYF. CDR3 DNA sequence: TGTGCCAGCTCACCACGTAATAGCCGGGAGGTGGAGACCCAGTACTTC.

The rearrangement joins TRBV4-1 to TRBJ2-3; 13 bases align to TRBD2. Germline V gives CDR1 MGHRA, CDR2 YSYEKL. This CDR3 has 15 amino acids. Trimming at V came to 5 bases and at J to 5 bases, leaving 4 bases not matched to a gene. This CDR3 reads CASSKTSGGVDTQYF. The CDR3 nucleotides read TGCGCCAGCAGCAAAACTAGCGGGGGGGTAGATACGCAGTATTTT.

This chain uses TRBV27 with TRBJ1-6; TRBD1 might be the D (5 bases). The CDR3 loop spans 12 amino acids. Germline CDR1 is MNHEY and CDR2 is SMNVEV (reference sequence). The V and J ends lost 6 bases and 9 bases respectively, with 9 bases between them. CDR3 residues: CASRGGGSPLHF. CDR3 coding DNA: TGTGCCAGCAGGGGGGGAGGTTCACCCCTCCACTTT.

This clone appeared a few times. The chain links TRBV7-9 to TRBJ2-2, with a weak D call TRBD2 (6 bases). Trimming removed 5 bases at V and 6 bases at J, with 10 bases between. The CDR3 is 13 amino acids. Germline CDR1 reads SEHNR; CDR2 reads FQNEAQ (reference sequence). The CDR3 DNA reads TGTGCCAGCAGCCCCGGGAGACCCGGGGAGCTGTTTTTT. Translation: CASSPGRPGELFF.

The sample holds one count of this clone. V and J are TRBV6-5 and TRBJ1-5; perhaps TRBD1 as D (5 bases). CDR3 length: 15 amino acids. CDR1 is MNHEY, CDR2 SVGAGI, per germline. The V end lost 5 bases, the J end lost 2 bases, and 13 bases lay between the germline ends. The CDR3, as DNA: TGTGCCAGCAGTGCACAGGTAGGCGGCAATCAGCCCCAGCATTTT. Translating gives CASSAQVGGNQPQHF.

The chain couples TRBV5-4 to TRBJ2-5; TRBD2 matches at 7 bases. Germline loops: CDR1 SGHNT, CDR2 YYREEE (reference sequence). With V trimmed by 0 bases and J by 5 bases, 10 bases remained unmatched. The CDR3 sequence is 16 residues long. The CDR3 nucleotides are TGTGCCAGCAGCTTGGTTGCCGGACTAGGTATGGAGACCCAGTACTTC. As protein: CASSLVAGLGMETQYF.

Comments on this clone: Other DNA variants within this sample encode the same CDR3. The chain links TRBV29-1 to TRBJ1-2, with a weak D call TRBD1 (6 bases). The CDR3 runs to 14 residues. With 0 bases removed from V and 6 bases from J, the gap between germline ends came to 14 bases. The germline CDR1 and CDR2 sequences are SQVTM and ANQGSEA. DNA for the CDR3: TGCAGCGTTGAAGAGGGGAGGGGGGGGGATGGCTACACCTTC. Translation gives CSVEEGRGGDGYTF.

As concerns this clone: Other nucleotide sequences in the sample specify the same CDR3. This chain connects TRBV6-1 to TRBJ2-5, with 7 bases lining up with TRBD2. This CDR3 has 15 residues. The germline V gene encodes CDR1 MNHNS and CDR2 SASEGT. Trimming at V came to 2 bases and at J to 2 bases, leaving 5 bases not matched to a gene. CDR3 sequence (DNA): TGTGCCAGCAGTGAATGGGGAGGGCGGCAAGAGACCCAGTACTTC. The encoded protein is CASSEWGGRQETQYF.

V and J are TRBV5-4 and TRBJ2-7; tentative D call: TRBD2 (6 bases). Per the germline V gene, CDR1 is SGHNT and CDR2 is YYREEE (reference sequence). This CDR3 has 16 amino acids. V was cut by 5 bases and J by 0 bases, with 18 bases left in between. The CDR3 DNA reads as TGTGCCAGCAGTTCCATCGGGGGACGCCTCTCCTACGAGCAGTACTTC. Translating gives CASSSIGGRLSYEQYF.

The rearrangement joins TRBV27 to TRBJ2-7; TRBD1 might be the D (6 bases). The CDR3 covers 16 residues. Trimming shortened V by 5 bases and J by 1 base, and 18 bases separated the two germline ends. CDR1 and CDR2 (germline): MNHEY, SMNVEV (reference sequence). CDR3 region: CASSLTPRQVSYEQYF. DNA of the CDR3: TGTGCCAGCAGTCTTACCCCACGACAGGTATCCTACGAGCAGTACTTC.

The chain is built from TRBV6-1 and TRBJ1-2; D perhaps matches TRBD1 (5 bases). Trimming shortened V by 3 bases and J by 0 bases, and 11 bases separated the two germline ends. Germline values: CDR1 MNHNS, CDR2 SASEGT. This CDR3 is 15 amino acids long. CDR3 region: CASSEEGLPNYGYTF. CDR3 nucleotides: TGTGCCAGCAGTGAGGAGGGACTTCCTAACTATGGCTACACCTTC.